This is a list of T cell receptor beta chains from one sample in a study of blood T cell repertoires in COVID-19. Here immunoSEQ multiplex PCR was the method, and the copy in TCRdb shows in-frame clones only, minus some. This table has about 260,000 clones, 75% to 90% appearing once. The sample was PBMCs or T cells enriched from blood (not recorded which). The receptors shown here come from a woman between 25 and 40 years old with acute COVID-19. CDR3s include the opening cysteine and the closing phenylalanine or tryptophan. The order of the fields is V gene, CDR3 protein.

v_gene: TRBV2
CDR3aa: CASTREGYEQYF

v_gene: TRBV7-2
CDR3aa: CASSFLAETYEQYF

v_gene: TRBV2
CDR3aa: CASSDSYEQYF

v_gene: TRBV5-4
CDR3aa: CASSHRGPVTEAFF

v_gene: TRBV28
CDR3aa: CASSLVQALKYF

v_gene: TRBV27
CDR3aa: CASTGSSYNEQFF

v_gene: TRBV27
CDR3aa: CASSLYGVLGYEQYF

v_gene: TRBV19
CDR3aa: CASTRGGGNQPQHF

v_gene: TRBV5-1
CDR3aa: CASSLVGTGEDTQYF

v_gene: TRBV10-3
CDR3aa: CAISEAFSEEQFF

v_gene: TRBV7-3
CDR3aa: CASSLRGADTQYF

v_gene: TRBV24-1
CDR3aa: CATSERVSGEQYF

v_gene: TRBV27
CDR3aa: CASGTQGGANVLTF

v_gene: TRBV18
CDR3aa: CASSPPGSPGNTIYF

v_gene: TRBV5-1
CDR3aa: CASSPTGQGGSYEQYF

v_gene: TRBV19
CDR3aa: CASSISPGQPEQFF

v_gene: TRBV30
CDR3aa: CAWSRGLAGQETQYF

v_gene: TRBV11-2
CDR3aa: CASSITSGTYYEQYF

v_gene: TRBV11-2
CDR3aa: CASSLRTEETQYF

v_gene: TRBV18
CDR3aa: CASTEGVNSPLHF